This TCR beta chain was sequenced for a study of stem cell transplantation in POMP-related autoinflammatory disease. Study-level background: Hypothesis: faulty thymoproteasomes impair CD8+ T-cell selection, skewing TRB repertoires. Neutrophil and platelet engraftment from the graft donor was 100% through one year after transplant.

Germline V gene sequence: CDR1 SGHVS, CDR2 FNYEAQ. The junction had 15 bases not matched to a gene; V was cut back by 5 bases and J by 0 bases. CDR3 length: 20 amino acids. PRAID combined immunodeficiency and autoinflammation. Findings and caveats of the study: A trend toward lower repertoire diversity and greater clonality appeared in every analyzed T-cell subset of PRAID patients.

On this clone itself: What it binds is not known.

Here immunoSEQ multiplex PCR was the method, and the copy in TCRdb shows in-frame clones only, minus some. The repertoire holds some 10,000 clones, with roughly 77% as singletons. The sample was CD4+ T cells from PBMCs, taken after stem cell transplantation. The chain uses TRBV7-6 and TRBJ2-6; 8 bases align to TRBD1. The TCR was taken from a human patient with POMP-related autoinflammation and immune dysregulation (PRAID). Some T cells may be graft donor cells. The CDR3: CASSLHIHRDRSSGANVLTF. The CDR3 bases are TGTGCCAGCAGCCTTCATATACACCGGGACAGGAGCTCTGGGGCCAACGTCCTGACTTTC.